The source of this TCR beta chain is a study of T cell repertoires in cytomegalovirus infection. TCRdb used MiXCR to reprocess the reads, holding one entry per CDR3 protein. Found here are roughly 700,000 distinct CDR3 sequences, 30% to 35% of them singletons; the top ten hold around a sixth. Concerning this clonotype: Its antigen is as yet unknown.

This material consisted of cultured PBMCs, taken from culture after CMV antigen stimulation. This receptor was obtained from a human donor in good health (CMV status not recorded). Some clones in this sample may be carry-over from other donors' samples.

CDR3 protein: CASSHTRDRGNEQFF. For the CDR3, the DNA is TGTGCCAGCAGCCACACCCGGGACAGAGGCAATGAGCAGTTCTTC. This chain connects TRBV7-9 to TRBJ2-1, with TRBD1 identical over 7 bases. This CDR3 is 15 amino acids long. J lost 6 bases, V lost 5 bases, and 10 bases had no gene match. CDR1 SEHNR and CDR2 FQNEAQ come from the germline V gene (reference sequence).